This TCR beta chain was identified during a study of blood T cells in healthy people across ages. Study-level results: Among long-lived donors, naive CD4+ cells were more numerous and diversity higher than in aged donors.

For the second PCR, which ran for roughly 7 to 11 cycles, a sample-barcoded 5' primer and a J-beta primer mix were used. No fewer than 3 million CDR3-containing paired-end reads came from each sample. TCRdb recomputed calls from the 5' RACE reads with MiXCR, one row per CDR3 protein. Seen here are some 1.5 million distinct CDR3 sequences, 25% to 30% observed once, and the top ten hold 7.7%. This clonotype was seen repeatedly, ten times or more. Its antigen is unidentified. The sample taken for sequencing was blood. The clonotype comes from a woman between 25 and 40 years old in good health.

The CDR3 reads CASSGGQKETQYF. CDR3 DNA: TGTGCCAGCAGTGGGGGACAGAAAGAGACCCAGTACTTC. V and J are TRBV12-3 or TRBV12-4 and TRBJ2-5, with 7 nucleotides matching TRBD1. This CDR3 region has 13 residues. The V segment lost 5 bases and the J segment 3 bases; nucleotides outside the gene matches: 3.